This section outlines one T cell receptor beta chain sequence together with its context. TCRdb keeps only in-frame clones here, not all; method: immunoSEQ multiplex PCR. The sample has approximately 28,000 clones, 88% seen once; the top ten hold over 13%. The source of the sample is a study of T cells in localized non-small cell lung cancer. The CDR3 runs 14 residues. The V end lost 5 bases, the J end lost 7 bases, and 12 bases lay between the germline ends. The germline CDR1 and CDR2 sequences are SGHAT and FQNNGV. This chain joins TRBV11-2 and TRBJ1-6; TRBD1 might be the D (5 bases). This clonotype was sampled from a female donor older than 55 with stage II squamous cell lung carcinoma. The specimen comprised peripheral blood, sampled before any cancer treatment. The CDR3 here is CASSPRGTNSPLHF. CDR3 coding DNA: TGTGCCAGCAGCCCGCGGGGGACGAATTCACCCCTCCACTTT.